This T cell receptor (beta chain) was identified during a study of cytomegalovirus exposure and HLA in healthy donors. Germline CDR1 SGHDT, CDR2 YYEEEE. This CDR3 contains 16 residues. Trimming pared 1 base from V and 0 bases from J, leaving 10 bases between. Primers for the PCR totalled 60 Vbeta and 13 Jbeta. The table came from immunoSEQ multiplex PCR; TCRdb's copy has only in-frame clones and leaves some out. In the table there are fewer than 250,000 clones, over 65% of which are singletons. The chain couples TRBV5-6 to TRBJ1-4; D remains ambiguous. The sequence derives from a man aged 40-49 years in good health and CMV-seropositive. The sequenced material came from PBMCs. CDR3 protein: CASSLLRDTTNEKLFF. CDR3 DNA: TGTGCCAGCAGCTTGTTGAGGGATACAACTAATGAAAAACTGTTTTTT.